Sequencing of this T cell receptor beta chain was carried out in a study of cytomegalovirus exposure and HLA in healthy donors. Assay used: immunoSEQ multiplex PCR; TCRdb lists only in-frame clones, some missing. The profile shows fewer than 400,000 clones, nearly 90% of them singletons. Specimen: PBMCs. This clonotype was obtained from a man aged 30-40 years in good health and CMV-seronegative.

The CDR3 region is CASSRQAGGTGELFF. In nucleotides, the CDR3 is TGCGCCAGCAGCCGCCAGGCGGGGGGAACCGGGGAGCTGTTTTTT. The rearrangement joins TRBV10-2 to TRBJ2-2; 8 bases fit TRBD2. Germline lookup yields CDR1 WSHSY and CDR2 SAAADI. V lost 6 bases, J lost 5 bases, and 8 bases stayed unmatched. The CDR3 spans 15 residues.